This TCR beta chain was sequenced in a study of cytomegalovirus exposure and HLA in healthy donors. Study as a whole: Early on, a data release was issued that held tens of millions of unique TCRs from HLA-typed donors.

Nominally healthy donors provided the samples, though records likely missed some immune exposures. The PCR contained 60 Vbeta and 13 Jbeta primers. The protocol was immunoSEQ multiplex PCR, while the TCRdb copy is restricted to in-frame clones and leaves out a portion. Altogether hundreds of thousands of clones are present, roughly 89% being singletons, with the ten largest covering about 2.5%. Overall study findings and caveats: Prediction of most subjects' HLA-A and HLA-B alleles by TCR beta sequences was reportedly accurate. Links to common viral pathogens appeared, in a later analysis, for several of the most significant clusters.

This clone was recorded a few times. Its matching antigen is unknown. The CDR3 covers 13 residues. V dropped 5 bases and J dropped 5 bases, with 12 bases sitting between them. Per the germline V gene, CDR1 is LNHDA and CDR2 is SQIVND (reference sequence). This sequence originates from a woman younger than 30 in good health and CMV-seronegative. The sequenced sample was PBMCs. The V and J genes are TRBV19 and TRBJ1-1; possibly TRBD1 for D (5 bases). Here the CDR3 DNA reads TGTGCCAGTAGTGCCCAGGGTGGGACTGAAGCTTTCTTT. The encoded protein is CASSAQGGTEAFF.